These T cell receptor beta chains were read from a single sample in a study of cytomegalovirus exposure and HLA in healthy donors. The data were produced by immunoSEQ multiplex PCR, yet TCRdb's version contains in-frame clones alone and is incomplete. The sample carries roughly 140,000 clones, 78% recorded once. What was sequenced was PBMCs. These receptors came from a man aged 35-49 years in good health and CMV-seropositive. CDR3s include the opening cysteine and the closing phenylalanine or tryptophan. The order of the fields is clone size, J gene, D gene, CDR3 length, V gene, CDR3 protein, CDR3 DNA. The D gene is left open where the match is weak. Clone size is stated in some rows and not others, as once, few, many or a class when expanded.

NA	TRBJ1-1	TRBD1	14	TRBV5-6	CASSSQGPSTEAFF	TGTGCCAGCAGCTCACAGGGGCCAAGCACTGAAGCTTTCTTT
NA	TRBJ1-2	NA	15	TRBV9	CASSPRTDLNYGYTF	TGTGCCAGCAGCCCACGGACAGATCTTAACTATGGCTACACCTTC
NA	TRBJ2-1	TRBD2	14	TRBV15	CATSRELADNEQFF	TGTGCCACCAGCAGGGAACTAGCGGACAATGAGCAGTTCTTC
NA	TRBJ1-2	TRBD1	15	TRBV18	CASSPDRGWGYGYTF	TGTGCCAGCTCACCCGACAGGGGGTGGGGCTATGGCTACACCTTC
NA	TRBJ2-7	NA	16	TRBV5-1	CASSLGSAGPVYEQYF	TGCGCCAGCAGCTTGGGGTCTGCGGGACCCGTTTACGAGCAGTACTTC
NA	TRBJ2-1	TRBD1	16	TRBV28	CASSFPPGQGEVEQFF	TGTGCCAGCAGTTTCCCCCCGGGACAGGGCGAAGTCGAGCAGTTCTTC
few	TRBJ1-1	NA	13	TRBV7-3	CASSLRRNTEAFF	TGTGCCAGCAGCTTACGGAGGAACACTGAAGCTTTCTTT
NA	TRBJ2-7	NA	13	TRBV6-5	CASSGKASYEQYF	TGTGCCAGCTCCGGGAAAGCCTCCTACGAGCAGTACTTC
NA	TRBJ2-3	TRBD2	17	TRBV10-3	CAISGEGTGTSPDTQYF	TGTGCCATCAGTGGCGAGGGGACCGGGACTAGCCCAGATACGCAGTATTTT
few	TRBJ1-2	TRBD1	14	TRBV29-1	CSVEETGTVYGYTF	TGCAGCGTTGAAGAAACAGGGACAGTCTATGGCTACACCTTT
once	TRBJ1-2	NA	13	TRBV21-1	CASSRQVHYGYTF	TGTGCCAGCAGCCGACAGGTTCACTATGGCTACACCTTC
NA	TRBJ1-3	TRBD1	15	TRBV5-4	CASSIPGTAGNTIYF	TGTGCCAGCAGCATACCCGGGACAGCTGGAAACACCATATATTTT
NA	TRBJ2-7	NA	15	TRBV11-2	CASSALRRQSYEQYF	TGTGCCAGCAGCGCGCTTAGGAGGCAGTCCTACGAGCAGTACTTC
NA	TRBJ1-2	NA	14	TRBV15	CATSRDRRGYGYTF	TGTGCCACCAGCAGAGATCGACGGGGGTATGGCTACACCTTC